These T cell receptor beta chains were read from a single sample in a study of shared clonotypes between healthy human individuals. Sequenced by immunoSEQ multiplex PCR; TCRdb stores in-frame clones only, minus some. The sample has around 2.5 million clones; roughly 93% are singletons. The sequenced sample consisted of naive CD4+ T cells from PBMCs. The receptors were sampled from a man aged 18 to 30 in good health. Some clones in this sample may be carry-over from other donors' samples. Both conserved end residues are part of each CDR3. A D gene is named only where the DNA matches it firmly. For some rows the clone size is stated as once, few or many, or as a class when expanded; others skip it.

d_call,v_call,j_call,clone_size,cdr3_nt,cdr3_aa
TRBD2,TRBV11-2,TRBJ2-1,-,TGTGCCAGCAGCTTTATAGCGGGAGGGGGGGCCAATGAGCAGTTCTTC,CASSFIAGGGANEQFF
-,TRBV18,TRBJ1-5,-,TGTGCCAGCTCCCATTCGGGGTCCATCGGCAATCAGCCCCAGCATTTT,CASSHSGSIGNQPQHF
TRBD1,TRBV6-1,TRBJ2-7,-,TGTGCCAGCAGAGCTCAGGGGGCAACCTACGAGCAGTACTTC,CASRAQGATYEQYF
-,TRBV28,TRBJ2-2,once,TGTGCCAGCAGTTTTATCGGGGGCAACACCGGGGAGCTGTTTTTT,CASSFIGGNTGELFF
-,TRBV15,TRBJ2-3,-,TGTGCCACCAGGCGACCCAGTTCTAGCACAGATACGCAGTATTTT,CATRRPSSSTDTQYF
TRBD1,TRBV11-2,TRBJ2-2,-,TGTGCCAGCAGCTCCACGGGACAGCCCACCGGGGAGCTGTTTTTT,CASSSTGQPTGELFF
TRBD2,TRBV13,TRBJ2-7,-,TGTGCCAGCAGCCCCCTTCTGCGGGAGAAGGGTTACGAGCAGTACTTC,CASSPLLREKGYEQYF
-,TRBV28,TRBJ1-1,-,TGTGCCAGCACCCTGGGAGGGCAACCTGAAGCTTTCTTT,CASTLGGQPEAFF
TRBD2,TRBV6-1,TRBJ2-3,-,TGTGCCAGCAGTGGTTTAGCGGGATACTCAGATACGCAGTATTTT,CASSGLAGYSDTQYF
TRBD2,TRBV10-3,TRBJ2-7,-,TGTGCCATCAGAGCTAGCGGCACTACCTACGAGCAGTACTTC,CAIRASGTTYEQYF
-,TRBV18,TRBJ2-5,once,TGTGCCAGCTCACCCCGTCCGGGGGCGGATCGGGAGACCCAGTACTTC,CASSPRPGADRETQYF
-,TRBV4-2,TRBJ2-7,-,TGTGCCAGCAGCCAAGTAAACTCAAACTACGAGCAGTACTTC,CASSQVNSNYEQYF
-,TRBV30,TRBJ1-3,-,TGTGCCTGGAGTGTCACAGGGTTTGGAAACACCATATATTTT,CAWSVTGFGNTIYF
TRBD2,TRBV5-1,TRBJ2-1,-,TGCGCCAGCAGCTTGGCCGGGGGACTAGCGCGAAGCAATGAGCAGTTCTTC,CASSLAGGLARSNEQFF
TRBD1,TRBV10-3,TRBJ2-2,-,TGTGCCACGAACCGGGACAGCCTGGGAAACACCGGGGAGCTGTTTTTT,CATNRDSLGNTGELFF
TRBD2,TRBV18,TRBJ2-7,-,TGTGCCAGCTCACCACCTGTAGCGGGAGCTACCGAGCAGTACTTC,CASSPPVAGATEQYF
TRBD1,TRBV7-9,TRBJ1-3,once,TGTGCCTCCAAACAGGGGGCTGGAAACACCATATATTTT,CASKQGAGNTIYF
TRBD2,TRBV7-3,TRBJ2-5,-,TGTGCCAGCAGCTTCGGGACTAGCGGGAGGGGAGAGACCCAGTACTTC,CASSFGTSGRGETQYF
TRBD2,TRBV10-1,TRBJ2-1,-,TGCGCCAGCAGCGCGGGACTAGCGGGAGGGTACAATGAGCAGTTCTTC,CASSAGLAGGYNEQFF
-,TRBV9,TRBJ2-2,few,TGTGCCAGCGCTGGCGTGGGGGAGCTGTTTTTT,CASAGVGELFF
TRBD1,TRBV19,TRBJ1-2,-,TGTGCCAGTAGTATGGGCTTGTTCGGGACAGGGGAGGGCTATGGCTACACCTTC,CASSMGLFGTGEGYGYTF
-,TRBV6-5,TRBJ2-7,-,TGTGCCAGCAGTTACTCGATCAGGGGGGTCTACGAGCAGTACTTC,CASSYSIRGVYEQYF
TRBD1,TRBV29-1,TRBJ2-7,-,TGCAGCGTCGGACAGGGGTTGTACGAGCAGTACTTC,CSVGQGLYEQYF